Listed here are 8 T cell receptor beta chains from one sample, sequenced in a study of blood T cell repertoires in COVID-19. Repertoires were generated with immunoSEQ multiplex PCR, while TCRdb's copy carries only in-frame clones and drops some. The table records about 130,000 clones, around 81% of them present only once. Sample: peripheral blood. The receptors were sampled from a man in his forties with active or convalescent COVID-19.

This chain uses TRBV9 with TRBJ1-1; D is undetermined. The V gene's germline CDR1 is SGDLS and CDR2 YYNGEE. CDR3 size: 12 residues. Trimming left V 1 base short and J 2 bases short, with 3 bases between. The CDR3 region has the DNA TGTGCCAGCAGCGTATTAAACACTGAAGCTTTCTTT. Its translation: CASSVLNTEAFF. Variable domain in full (rest from reference TRBV9 and TRBJ1-1): DSGVTQTPKHLITATGQRVTLRCSPRSGDLSVYWYQQSLDQGLQFLIQYYNGEERAKGNILERFSAQQFPDLHSELNLSSLELGDSALYFCASSVLNTEAFFGQGTRLTVV.

The sample holds a few counts of this clone. V gene TRBV5-4 combines with J gene TRBJ1-6; unclear D gene. The ends were cut back, 0 bases at V and 9 bases at J, with 7 bases in the middle. The CDR3 consists of 13 residues. The germline CDR1 and CDR2 sequences are SGHNT and YYREEE (reference sequence). CDR3 sequence: CASSLEEGSPLHF. The CDR3, as DNA: TGTGCCAGCAGCTTGGAAGAGGGTTCACCCCTCCACTTT. The full variable domain, in which reference TRBV5-4 and TRBJ1-6 provide the parts outside the CDR3, is ETGVTQSPTHLIKTRGQQVTLRCSSQSGHNTVSWYQQALGQGPQFIFQYYREEENGRGNFPPRFSGLQFPNYSSELNVNALELDDSALYLCASSLEEGSPLHFGNGTRLTVT.

V is TRBV9 and J is TRBJ1-1; possible D gene TRBD1, 5 bases. The CDR3 is 13 residues long. V lost 4 bases, J lost 0 bases, and 7 bases lay in between. Germline V gene sequence: CDR1 SGDLS, CDR2 YYNGEE. The CDR3 coding sequence is TGTGCCAGCAGCCGACAGTTGAACACTGAAGCTTTCTTT. This encodes CASSRQLNTEAFF.

J is TRBJ1-2 and V is TRBV25-1; TRBD1 matches 8 bases. This CDR3 region has 13 residues. V was clipped by 4 bases and J by 7 bases; unmatched bases: 5. The germline V gene has CDR1 MGHDK and CDR2 SYGVNS. CDR3 region: CASSAQGALGYTF. In DNA, the CDR3 is TGTGCCAGCAGTGCCCAGGGGGCGCTTGGCTACACCTTC.

This rearrangement joins TRBV15 to TRBJ2-7, with 7 positions matching TRBD1. Germline CDR1 is LNHNV and CDR2 is YYDKDF (reference sequence). The CDR3 has 16 residues. Losses at the gene ends were 5 bases for V and 2 bases for J; bases not matched to a gene: 12. In nucleotides, the CDR3 is TGTGCCACCAGCCCCTTGGGACAGCCATCTCCCTACGAGCAGTACTTC. Protein: CATSPLGQPSPYEQYF.

The chain joins TRBV7-6 to TRBJ1-1; 7 nucleotides agree with TRBD1. V shed 1 base, J shed 0 bases, and the junction held 8 bases outside the gene matches. Per the germline V gene, CDR1 is SGHVS and CDR2 is FNYEAQ. The CDR3 has 17 residues. The CDR3 loop reads CASSLEAMGQLNTEAFF. The CDR3 DNA follows: TGTGCCAGCAGCTTAGAGGCAATGGGACAGTTGAACACTGAAGCTTTCTTT. Based on the CDR3 plus reference TRBV7-6 and TRBJ1-1, the full variable domain is GAGVSQSPRYKVTKRGQDVALRCDPISGHVSLYWYRQALGQGPEFLTYFNYEAQQDKSGLPNDRFSAERPEGSISTLTIQRTEQRDSAMYRCASSLEAMGQLNTEAFFGQGTRLTVV.

This clone was counted only a few times. This chain links TRBV2 with TRBJ1-5, with 7 bases matching TRBD1. This CDR3 comprises 15 residues. After removal of 6 bases from V and 4 bases from J, the junction contained 9 bases not matched to a gene. Looked up from germline, CDR1 is SNHLY and CDR2 is FYNNEI. The CDR3 DNA reads TGTGCCAGCAGGCCACGAGGGACAGTAAATCAGCCCCAGCATTTT. It yields the protein CASRPRGTVNQPQHF.

The chain joins TRBV30 to TRBJ1-6, with TRBD1 as a possible D gene (5 bases). V was clipped by 1 base and J by 10 bases, with 11 bases between them. The V gene's germline CDR1 is GTSNPN and CDR2 SVGIG (reference sequence). The length of the CDR3 is 13 residues. The CDR3 is CAWSGQNLSPLHF. The CDR3 DNA is TGTGCCTGGAGTGGACAGAACCTCTCACCCCTCCACTTT.